This is a list of T cell receptor beta chains from one sample in a study of T cell repertoires in cytomegalovirus infection. A single record per CDR3 protein comes from TCRdb applying MiXCR to the reads. This table has about 180,000 distinct CDR3 sequences, 17% appearing once. Specimen: CD8+ T cells from PBMCs. These receptors were obtained from a human donor in good health (CMV status not recorded). Some clones in this sample may be carry-over from other donors' samples. Each CDR3 is given with its conserved first and last residue. The order of the fields is J gene, V gene, D gene, clone size, CDR3 DNA, CDR3 protein. D genes are given only for firm matches. Clone size appears in some rows only: once, few, many, or a class for an expanded clone.

j_gene: TRBJ1-2
v_gene: TRBV7-9
d_gene: NA
abundance: few
CDR3nt: TGTGCCAGCAGCTTTTTGGATACCGGAGGCTATGGCTACACCTTC
CDR3aa: CASSFLDTGGYGYTF

j_gene: TRBJ2-7
v_gene: TRBV20-1
d_gene: NA
abundance: NA
CDR3nt: TGCAGTGCTAGAGATTTTCGGTTATCTCAAACCTACGAGCAGTACTTC
CDR3aa: CSARDFRLSQTYEQYF

j_gene: TRBJ2-7
v_gene: TRBV6-2/TRBV6-3
d_gene: NA
abundance: NA
CDR3nt: TGTGCCAGCAGTTACTCCCTCCGGACTGGGAGCTCCTACGAGCAGTACTTC
CDR3aa: CASSYSLRTGSSYEQYF

j_gene: TRBJ1-1
v_gene: TRBV7-6
d_gene: NA
abundance: few
CDR3nt: TGTGCCAGCAGCTTAAGTAGATCGAACACTGAAGCTTTCTTT
CDR3aa: CASSLSRSNTEAFF

j_gene: TRBJ2-6
v_gene: TRBV28
d_gene: NA
abundance: NA
CDR3nt: TGTGCCAGCAGTTTATCATCCGAACTTACCTCTGGGGCCAACGTCCTGACTTTC
CDR3aa: CASSLSSELTSGANVLTF

j_gene: TRBJ2-2
v_gene: TRBV7-8
d_gene: NA
abundance: many
CDR3nt: TGTGCCAGCAGCTTAGCGGCAGGGCTTGCGAACACCGGGGAGCTGTTTTTT
CDR3aa: CASSLAAGLANTGELFF

j_gene: TRBJ1-5
v_gene: TRBV4-1
d_gene: TRBD1
abundance: many
CDR3nt: TGCGCCAGCAGCCAAGCGAGTGGGCTGGGGACAGTAGGTAATCAGCCCCAGCATTTT
CDR3aa: CASSQASGLGTVGNQPQHF

j_gene: TRBJ2-7
v_gene: TRBV9
d_gene: TRBD1
abundance: few
CDR3nt: TGTGCCAGCAGCCCGAGACAGGGGGGCTACGAGCAGTACTTC
CDR3aa: CASSPRQGGYEQYF

j_gene: TRBJ1-1
v_gene: TRBV5-4
d_gene: NA
abundance: few
CDR3nt: TGTGCCAGCAGCTTGGGGCAGGGTGGAGCTTTCTTT
CDR3aa: CASSLGQGGAFF

j_gene: TRBJ2-1
v_gene: TRBV7-2
d_gene: NA
abundance: NA
CDR3nt: TGTGCCAGCAGCCCTGGGCGGGTCCTTTCCTCCTACAATGAGCAGTTCTTC
CDR3aa: CASSPGRVLSSYNEQFF

j_gene: TRBJ1-5
v_gene: TRBV20-1
d_gene: NA
abundance: few
CDR3nt: TGCAGTGCTAGGCACCAGGAGGGTTATAGCAATCAGCCCCAGCATTTT
CDR3aa: CSARHQEGYSNQPQHF

j_gene: TRBJ2-7
v_gene: TRBV29-1
d_gene: NA
abundance: NA
CDR3nt: TGCAGCGTTTCTATCCCCGGACTCAGCTCCTACGAGCAGTACTTC
CDR3aa: CSVSIPGLSSYEQYF

j_gene: TRBJ2-3
v_gene: TRBV14
d_gene: NA
abundance: many
CDR3nt: TGTGCCAGCAGCCAAGGATCCGGGACACTAATTCGCACAGATACGCAGTATTTT
CDR3aa: CASSQGSGTLIRTDTQYF

j_gene: TRBJ2-7
v_gene: TRBV7-9
d_gene: TRBD2
abundance: NA
CDR3nt: TGTGCCAGCGGGACTAGCACATTCTACGAGCAGTACTTC
CDR3aa: CASGTSTFYEQYF

j_gene: TRBJ2-2
v_gene: TRBV5-6
d_gene: TRBD1
abundance: once
CDR3nt: TGTGCCAGCAGCTTGGCGGACAGGGGATGGACCGGGGAGCTGTTTTTT
CDR3aa: CASSLADRGWTGELFF

j_gene: TRBJ2-1
v_gene: TRBV6-2/TRBV6-3
d_gene: NA
abundance: few
CDR3nt: TGTGCCAGCACCCCGGTCTGGTATAATGAGCAGTTCTTC
CDR3aa: CASTPVWYNEQFF

j_gene: TRBJ2-1
v_gene: TRBV29-1
d_gene: NA
abundance: few
CDR3nt: TGCAGCGTTTCGACAGGCGATTACAATGAGCAGTTCTTC
CDR3aa: CSVSTGDYNEQFF

j_gene: TRBJ1-1
v_gene: TRBV4-1
d_gene: NA
abundance: NA
CDR3nt: TGCGCCAGCAGCCATGTCCCGGGTCCGGACACTGAAGCTTTCTTT
CDR3aa: CASSHVPGPDTEAFF

j_gene: TRBJ1-1
v_gene: TRBV11-1
d_gene: NA
abundance: few
CDR3nt: TGTGCCAGCAGCAACCGCAGGAACACTGAAGCTTTCTTT
CDR3aa: CASSNRRNTEAFF

j_gene: TRBJ2-1
v_gene: TRBV29-1
d_gene: TRBD2
abundance: NA
CDR3nt: TGCAGCGTTGAGAGTGACAGCGGGGAATCTTACAATGAGCAGTTCTTC
CDR3aa: CSVESDSGESYNEQFF

j_gene: TRBJ2-7
v_gene: TRBV6-1
d_gene: NA
abundance: NA
CDR3nt: TGTGCCAGCGAAACCGCCGGGGGAACCCTCTACGAGCAGTACTTC
CDR3aa: CASETAGGTLYEQYF

j_gene: TRBJ2-2
v_gene: TRBV29-1
d_gene: NA
abundance: NA
CDR3nt: TGCAGCGTCTTCCAGGGAACCGGGGAGCTGTTTTTT
CDR3aa: CSVFQGTGELFF

j_gene: TRBJ1-2
v_gene: TRBV7-2
d_gene: NA
abundance: many
CDR3nt: TGTGCCAGCAGCTCCCAAGGCGCGGGGAGACCCGTCTATGGCTACACCTTC
CDR3aa: CASSSQGAGRPVYGYTF

j_gene: TRBJ1-1
v_gene: TRBV7-2
d_gene: NA
abundance: many
CDR3nt: TGTGCCAGCACCCTAAGGGCGCCCACTGAAGCTTTCTTT
CDR3aa: CASTLRAPTEAFF

j_gene: TRBJ2-1
v_gene: TRBV19
d_gene: NA
abundance: NA
CDR3nt: TGTGCCAGTAGTATTCGGGACGGCTACTCCTACAATGAGCAGTTCTTC
CDR3aa: CASSIRDGYSYNEQFF

j_gene: TRBJ2-3
v_gene: TRBV7-3
d_gene: NA
abundance: NA
CDR3nt: TGTGCCAGCAGCTTATCTGGTCGGTACACAGATACGCAGTATTTT
CDR3aa: CASSLSGRYTDTQYF

j_gene: TRBJ2-3
v_gene: TRBV12-5
d_gene: NA
abundance: few
CDR3nt: TGTGCTAGTGGTTCCGGACTATTAAGCACAGATACGCAGTATTTT
CDR3aa: CASGSGLLSTDTQYF

j_gene: TRBJ2-3
v_gene: TRBV12-5
d_gene: NA
abundance: few
CDR3nt: TGTGCTAGTGGTTTGACGCCTGTCCCGAGGGGGACAGATACGCAGTATTTT
CDR3aa: CASGLTPVPRGTDTQYF

j_gene: TRBJ2-7
v_gene: TRBV4-1
d_gene: TRBD1
abundance: few
CDR3nt: TGCGCCAGCAGTGGGGCAGGGGGACACTACGAGCAGTACTTC
CDR3aa: CASSGAGGHYEQYF

j_gene: TRBJ2-6
v_gene: TRBV7-9
d_gene: NA
abundance: NA
CDR3nt: TGTGCCAGCAGCCCCTGGGGTGGGGCCTTCCACTCTGGGGCCAACGTCCTGACTTTC
CDR3aa: CASSPWGGAFHSGANVLTF

j_gene: TRBJ2-5
v_gene: TRBV2
d_gene: NA
abundance: few
CDR3nt: TGTGCCAGCAGTGAACCGACAGGGAGGGAGACCCAGTACTTC
CDR3aa: CASSEPTGRETQYF

j_gene: TRBJ1-2
v_gene: TRBV7-9
d_gene: NA
abundance: few
CDR3nt: TGTGCCAGCAGCTTAGAACAGGTCTATGGCTACACCTTC
CDR3aa: CASSLEQVYGYTF

j_gene: TRBJ2-5
v_gene: TRBV28
d_gene: NA
abundance: few
CDR3nt: TGTGCCAGCAGTTTATGGGCACAGGGTGGGCAAGAGACCCAGTACTTC
CDR3aa: CASSLWAQGGQETQYF

j_gene: TRBJ1-2
v_gene: TRBV7-8
d_gene: NA
abundance: many
CDR3nt: TGTGCCAGCAGCAGGAGCAGCGATGGCTACACCTTC
CDR3aa: CASSRSSDGYTF

j_gene: TRBJ2-7
v_gene: TRBV12-3/TRBV12-4
d_gene: TRBD1
abundance: NA
CDR3nt: TGTGCCAGCAATCGACAGGGGGACCCCTACGAGCAGTACTTC
CDR3aa: CASNRQGDPYEQYF

j_gene: TRBJ1-1
v_gene: TRBV9
d_gene: TRBD1
abundance: few
CDR3nt: TGTGCCAGCAGCGGGACAGGGCAGAACACTGAAGCTTTCTTT
CDR3aa: CASSGTGQNTEAFF

j_gene: TRBJ2-1
v_gene: TRBV2
d_gene: NA
abundance: NA
CDR3nt: TGTGCCAGCAGGGAGACAGGCGGGGAAATCAATGAGCAGTTCTTC
CDR3aa: CASRETGGEINEQFF

j_gene: TRBJ2-1
v_gene: TRBV2
d_gene: TRBD2
abundance: NA
CDR3nt: TGTGCCAGCAGGGTACTAGCGGGGGGCACCTCCTACAATGAGCAGTTCTTC
CDR3aa: CASRVLAGGTSYNEQFF

j_gene: TRBJ2-7
v_gene: TRBV29-1
d_gene: TRBD1
abundance: few
CDR3nt: TGCAGCGTGTGGTCGTTGATCCGGACAGGGGGCGAGCGGGGGACAGCGGAATTCACCTACGAGCAGTACTTC
CDR3aa: CSVWSLIRTGGERGTAEFTYEQYF

j_gene: TRBJ2-2
v_gene: TRBV7-8
d_gene: TRBD1
abundance: few
CDR3nt: TGTGCCAGCAGATTCCGGGACAGGTTGGGGAGGACCGGGGAGCTGTTTTTT
CDR3aa: CASRFRDRLGRTGELFF

j_gene: TRBJ2-6
v_gene: TRBV6-2/TRBV6-3
d_gene: NA
abundance: few
CDR3nt: TGTGCCAGCAAGGGGTACTCTGGGGCCAACGTCCTGACTTTC
CDR3aa: CASKGYSGANVLTF

j_gene: TRBJ1-2
v_gene: TRBV25-1
d_gene: NA
abundance: NA
CDR3nt: TGTGCCAGCAGTAGCCACGGGGCGAACTATGGCTACACCTTC
CDR3aa: CASSSHGANYGYTF

j_gene: TRBJ2-1
v_gene: TRBV7-9
d_gene: NA
abundance: few
CDR3nt: TGTGCCAGCAGCTTACGCAGGGGCGGAGGCGATGAGCAGTTCTTC
CDR3aa: CASSLRRGGGDEQFF

j_gene: TRBJ1-1
v_gene: TRBV7-9
d_gene: NA
abundance: NA
CDR3nt: TGTGCCAGCACTCCAGGGCCTGAGAACACTGAAGCTTTCTTT
CDR3aa: CASTPGPENTEAFF

j_gene: TRBJ2-7
v_gene: TRBV7-9
d_gene: TRBD1
abundance: NA
CDR3nt: TGTGCCAGCAGCTACCTGACAGGGGAGGCCTACGAGCAGTACTTC
CDR3aa: CASSYLTGEAYEQYF

j_gene: TRBJ1-6
v_gene: TRBV20-1
d_gene: TRBD1
abundance: NA
CDR3nt: TGCAGTGCTAGAGACACAGGGGGCCTAGACGTGAGTTCACCCCTCCACTTT
CDR3aa: CSARDTGGLDVSSPLHF

j_gene: TRBJ2-5
v_gene: TRBV20-1
d_gene: TRBD2
abundance: few
CDR3nt: TGCAGTGCTAGGGGGACTAGCGGGGGCTGGGAGACCCAGTACTTC
CDR3aa: CSARGTSGGWETQYF

j_gene: TRBJ1-2
v_gene: TRBV7-2
d_gene: TRBD1
abundance: NA
CDR3nt: TGTGCCAGCAGCAAGGGACAGGGGGCAGAGGGCTACACCTTC
CDR3aa: CASSKGQGAEGYTF

j_gene: TRBJ1-6
v_gene: TRBV7-9
d_gene: TRBD1
abundance: few
CDR3nt: TGTGCCAGCAGCGGCATGGACAGGACGAATTCACCCCTCCACTTT
CDR3aa: CASSGMDRTNSPLHF

j_gene: TRBJ2-1
v_gene: TRBV7-8
d_gene: TRBD2
abundance: few
CDR3nt: TGTGCCAGCAGCTTAGTATTAGCGGGGGGTAATGAGCAGTTCTTC
CDR3aa: CASSLVLAGGNEQFF

j_gene: TRBJ2-2
v_gene: TRBV6-2/TRBV6-3
d_gene: NA
abundance: NA
CDR3nt: TGTGCCAGCAGCTGGCACAGGGCCCCGGAGACCGGGGAGCTGTTTTTT
CDR3aa: CASSWHRAPETGELFF

j_gene: TRBJ2-7
v_gene: TRBV5-6
d_gene: TRBD1
abundance: NA
CDR3nt: TGTGCCAGCAGCCCCCTTCGGACAGGGCCCTACGAGCAGTACTTC
CDR3aa: CASSPLRTGPYEQYF

j_gene: TRBJ2-2
v_gene: TRBV5-1
d_gene: NA
abundance: NA
CDR3nt: TGCGCCAGCTCTTATTGGAGATCGAACACCGGGGAGCTGTTTTTT
CDR3aa: CASSYWRSNTGELFF

j_gene: TRBJ1-2
v_gene: TRBV7-2
d_gene: NA
abundance: few
CDR3nt: TGTGCCAGCAGCCCATGGGGGACCGTTGACTATGGCTACACCTTC
CDR3aa: CASSPWGTVDYGYTF

j_gene: TRBJ2-2
v_gene: TRBV11-2
d_gene: NA
abundance: NA
CDR3nt: TGTGCCAGCAGCTTGGGAGCGAGGGGGGCCACCGGGGAGCTGTTTTTT
CDR3aa: CASSLGARGATGELFF

j_gene: TRBJ1-1
v_gene: TRBV7-9
d_gene: NA
abundance: NA
CDR3nt: TGTGCCAGCCTTACCAACACTGAAGCTTTCTTT
CDR3aa: CASLTNTEAFF